The 14 T cell receptor beta chains in this list originate from one sample, sequenced in a study of PD-1 blockade in classical Hodgkin lymphoma. Each and every patient relapsed after autologous stem cell transplantation, and patients got differing brentuximab vedotin exposure. Only in-frame clones appear in the TCRdb table, and some are missing; sequencing was by immunoSEQ multiplex PCR. The sample lists tens of thousands of clones, roughly 70% occurring once. This specimen consisted of peripheral blood mononuclear cells (PBMCs), obtained at baseline. These receptors were obtained from a human donor with classical Hodgkin lymphoma.

The chain combines TRBV7-9 with TRBJ1-3, with TRBD1 matching over 12 bases. Germline trimming cut 5 bases from V and 0 bases from J; bases unmatched to any gene: 2. The V gene's germline CDR1 is SEHNR and CDR2 FQNEAQ (reference sequence). The CDR3 contains 16 residues. CDR3 sequence: CASSGTGGSSGNTIYF. The CDR3 bases are TGTGCCAGCAGCGGGACAGGGGGCAGCTCTGGAAACACCATATATTTT.

This chain links TRBV30 with TRBJ2-7; perhaps D is TRBD1 or TRBD2 (6 bases each). The CDR3 is 15 residues long. Germline-derived CDR1 and CDR2 are GTSNPN and SVGIG (reference sequence). V dropped 3 bases and J dropped 6 bases, with 21 bases sitting between them. CDR3 sequence reads: CAWSLGGPPTVEQYF. CDR3 sequence (DNA): TGTGCCTGGAGCCTGGGGGGCCCCCCAACGGTCGAGCAGTACTTC.

V usage is TRBV5-1 and J usage is TRBJ2-3; 7 bases are shared with TRBD1. The CDR3 runs to 16 residues. Germline CDR1 is SGHRS and CDR2 is YFSETQ. Trimming cost V 4 bases and J 0 bases; bases outside gene matches: 8. CDR3 region: CASSPRGTDSTDTQYF. In DNA form, the CDR3 reads TGCGCCAGCAGCCCGAGGGGGACAGATAGCACAGATACGCAGTATTTT.

V is TRBV9 and J is TRBJ2-2; D ambiguous. Germline CDR1 SGDLS, CDR2 YYNGEE. Trimming pared 3 bases from V and 0 bases from J, leaving 6 bases between. The length of the CDR3 is 14 residues. CDR3 sequence (DNA): TGTGCCAGCAGCGAGGACCCGAACACCGGGGAGCTGTTTTTT. Translating it yields CASSEDPNTGELFF.

This chain connects TRBV28 to TRBJ1-1; 9 bases line up with TRBD1. The germline gives CDR1 MDHEN, CDR2 SYDVKM. The CDR3 spans 18 residues. The trim removed 5 bases at V and 3 bases at J, leaving 16 bases unmatched. CDR3 DNA sequence: TGTGCCAGCAGTGGCCTCCCGGGACAGGGCCAGGGGGACACTGAAGCTTTCTTT. Protein: CASSGLPGQGQGDTEAFF.

The chain carries TRBV6-6 and TRBJ1-1, with unresolved D. Germline V lookup: CDR1 MNHNY, CDR2 SVGAGI (reference sequence). The V end lost 3 bases, the J end lost 4 bases, and 9 bases lay between the germline ends. The CDR3 loop spans 13 amino acids. In DNA form, the CDR3 reads TGTGCCAGCAGTTATGGGCAAGTCACTGAAGCTTTCTTT. Protein product: CASSYGQVTEAFF.

The chain couples TRBV30 to TRBJ2-1; D is unresolved. Between the trimmed V and J ends, which lost 0 bases and 6 bases, there was a span of 9 bases. The CDR3 totals 13 residues. Germline CDR1 and CDR2: GTSNPN and SVGIG (reference sequence). CDR3 sequence reads: CAWSVRSINEQFF. For the CDR3, the DNA is TGTGCCTGGAGTGTACGTAGCATCAATGAGCAGTTCTTC. Full variable domain (outside the CDR3, taken from reference TRBV30 and TRBJ2-1): SQTIHQWPATLVQPVGSPLSLECTVEGTSNPNLYWYRQAAGRGLQLLFYSVGIGQISSEVPQNLSASRPQDRQFILSSKKLLLSDSGFYLCAWSVRSINEQFFGPGTRLTVL.

This chain connects TRBV27 to TRBJ2-5; D not resolved. This CDR3 spans 12 amino acids. V shed 8 bases and J shed 5 bases, with 12 bases lying between them. Per germline, CDR1 MNHEY and CDR2 SMNVEV (reference sequence). The CDR3 spells CASRGLPETQYF. CDR3 coding DNA: TGTGCCAGCCGCGGATTGCCGGAGACCCAGTACTTC.

V usage is TRBV6-5 and J usage is TRBJ2-7; D not certain. V lost 6 bases, J lost 6 bases, and 9 bases lay in between. Germline lookup yields CDR1 MNHEY and CDR2 SVGAGI. The CDR3 contains 11 residues. This CDR3 reads CASRVHGEQYF. The CDR3 DNA reads TGTGCCAGCAGGGTTCACGGCGAGCAGTACTTC.

V gene TRBV9 combines with J gene TRBJ2-1, with TRBD2 identical over 9 bases. The CDR3 is 17 amino acids. The V segment lost 2 bases and the J segment 8 bases; nucleotides outside the gene matches: 14. CDR1 and CDR2 from the germline V gene are SGDLS and YYNGEE. CDR3 nucleotides: TGTGCCAGCAGCGTTCCTATAGCGGGAGCGGTAGACGATGAGCAGTTCTTC. It yields the protein CASSVPIAGAVDDEQFF.

CDR3 nucleotide sequence: TGTGCCAGCAGCCAGTTGGGGAGCGACAGGGGAAATCAGCCCCAGCATTTT. Translated, it gives CASSQLGSDRGNQPQHF. This chain uses TRBV7-8 with TRBJ1-5; TRBD1 matches 8 bases. The CDR3 has 17 residues. The ends lost 5 bases at V and 4 bases at J; junction bases unmatched: 13. CDR1 and CDR2 (germline): SGHVS, FQNEAQ.

In this sample, this clone turned up once. The gene calls are TRBV4-3 and TRBJ2-1; no definite D call. This CDR3 has 15 residues. With 0 bases removed from V and 1 base from J, the gap between germline ends came to 7 bases. Germline CDR1 is LGHNA and CDR2 is YSLEER. CDR3 sequence reads: CASSQDPVSYNEQFF. CDR3 DNA sequence: TGCGCCAGCAGCCAAGACCCCGTGTCCTACAATGAGCAGTTCTTC.

The V call is TRBV4-2, the J call TRBJ1-4; D not certain. V shed 1 base and J shed 8 bases, with 8 bases lying between them. Germline loops: CDR1 LGHNA, CDR2 YNFKEQ. The CDR3 is 13 amino acids. DNA for the CDR3: TGTGCCAGCAGCCAAGCCTCAGTGGAAAAACTGTTTTTT. Translating it yields CASSQASVEKLFF.

The chain uses TRBV19 and TRBJ1-3, with D unresolved. CDR3 length: 16 amino acids. Trimming shortened V by 4 bases and J by 0 bases, and 13 bases separated the two germline ends. In germline, CDR1 is LNHDA, CDR2 SQIVND (reference sequence). The CDR3 coding sequence is TGTGCCAGTAGTAGGCGCCAGGTCCTCTCTGGAAACACCATATATTTT. Protein: CASSRRQVLSGNTIYF.